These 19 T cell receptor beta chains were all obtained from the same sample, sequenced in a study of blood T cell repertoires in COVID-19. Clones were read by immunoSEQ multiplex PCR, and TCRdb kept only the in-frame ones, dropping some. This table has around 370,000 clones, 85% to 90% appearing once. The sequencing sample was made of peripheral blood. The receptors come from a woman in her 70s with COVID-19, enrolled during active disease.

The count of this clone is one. The CDR3 DNA reads as TGTGCCAGCACCGAAGGGGGGACAGGGGGATCCTACGAGCAGTACTTC. Translated, it gives CASTEGGTGGSYEQYF. This chain links TRBV28 with TRBJ2-7; 11 nucleotides align to TRBD1. The CDR3 contains 16 residues. The J segment lost 1 base and the V segment lost 7 bases, leaving 9 bases of the junction unmatched. Germline V CDR1 and CDR2: MDHEN, SYDVKM.

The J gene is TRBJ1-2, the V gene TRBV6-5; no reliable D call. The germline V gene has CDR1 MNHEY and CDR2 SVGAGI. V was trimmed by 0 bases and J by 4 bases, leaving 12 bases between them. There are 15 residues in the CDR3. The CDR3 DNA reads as TGTGCCAGCAGTTACTCGATTCTAGGGAGCTATGGCTACACCTTC. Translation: CASSYSILGSYGYTF.

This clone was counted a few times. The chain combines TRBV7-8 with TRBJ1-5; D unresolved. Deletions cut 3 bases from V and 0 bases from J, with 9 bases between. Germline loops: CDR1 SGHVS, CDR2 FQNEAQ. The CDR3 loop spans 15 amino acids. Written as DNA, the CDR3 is TGTGCCAGCAGCTTTGGCATTTTTAGCAATCAGCCCCAGCATTTT. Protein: CASSFGIFSNQPQHF.

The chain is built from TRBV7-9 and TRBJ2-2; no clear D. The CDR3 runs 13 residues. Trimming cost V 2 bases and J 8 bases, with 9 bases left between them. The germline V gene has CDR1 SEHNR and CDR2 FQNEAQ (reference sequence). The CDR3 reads CASSLTNSGELFF. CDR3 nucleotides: TGTGCCAGCAGCTTAACGAACTCGGGGGAGCTGTTTTTT.

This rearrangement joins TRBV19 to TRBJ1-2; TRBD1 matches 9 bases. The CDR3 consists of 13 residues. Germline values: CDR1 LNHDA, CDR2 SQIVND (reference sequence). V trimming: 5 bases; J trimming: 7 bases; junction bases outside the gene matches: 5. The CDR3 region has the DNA TGTGCCAGTAGTGTAACAGGGGGCGGTGGCTACACCTTC. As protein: CASSVTGGGGYTF.

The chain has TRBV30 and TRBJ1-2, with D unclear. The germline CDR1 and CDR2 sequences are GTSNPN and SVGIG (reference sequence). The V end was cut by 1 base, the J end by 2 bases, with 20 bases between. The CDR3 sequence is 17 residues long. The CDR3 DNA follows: TGTGCCTGGAGTGCCCCCCCGGGAGTAACTATCAACTATGGCTACACCTTC. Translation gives CAWSAPPGVTINYGYTF.

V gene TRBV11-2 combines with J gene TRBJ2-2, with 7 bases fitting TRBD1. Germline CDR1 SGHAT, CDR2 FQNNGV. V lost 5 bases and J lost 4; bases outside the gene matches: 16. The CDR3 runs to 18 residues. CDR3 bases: TGTGCCAGCAGCCTGGGGCGATGGACAGGAGTAGGCACCGGGGAGCTGTTTTTT. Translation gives CASSLGRWTGVGTGELFF.

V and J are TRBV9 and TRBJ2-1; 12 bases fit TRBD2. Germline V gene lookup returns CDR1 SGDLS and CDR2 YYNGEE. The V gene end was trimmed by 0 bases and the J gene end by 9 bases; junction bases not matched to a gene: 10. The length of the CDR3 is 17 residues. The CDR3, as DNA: TGTGCCAGCAGCGTAGGTGGCCTAGCGGGGGGGCCCGGTGAGCAGTTCTTC. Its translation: CASSVGGLAGGPGEQFF.

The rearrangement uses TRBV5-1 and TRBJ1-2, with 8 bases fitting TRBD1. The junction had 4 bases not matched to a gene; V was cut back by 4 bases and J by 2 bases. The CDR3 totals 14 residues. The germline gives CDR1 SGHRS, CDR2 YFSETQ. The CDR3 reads CASSIGQGNYGYTF. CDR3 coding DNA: TGCGCCAGCAGCATCGGACAGGGAAACTATGGCTACACCTTC.

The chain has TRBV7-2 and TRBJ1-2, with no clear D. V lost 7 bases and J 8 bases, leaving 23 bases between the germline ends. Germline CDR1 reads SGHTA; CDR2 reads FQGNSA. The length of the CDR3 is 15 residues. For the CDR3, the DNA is TGTGCCAGCACCCCAGTGGTGTCGGGGATCGGGGGCTACACCTTC. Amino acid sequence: CASTPVVSGIGGYTF.

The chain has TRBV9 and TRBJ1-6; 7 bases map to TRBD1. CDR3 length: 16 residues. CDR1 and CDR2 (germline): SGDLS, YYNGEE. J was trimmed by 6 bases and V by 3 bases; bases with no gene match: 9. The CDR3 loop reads CASSEEPGQPNSPLHF. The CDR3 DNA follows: TGTGCCAGCAGCGAGGAGCCGGGACAGCCTAATTCACCCCTCCACTTT.

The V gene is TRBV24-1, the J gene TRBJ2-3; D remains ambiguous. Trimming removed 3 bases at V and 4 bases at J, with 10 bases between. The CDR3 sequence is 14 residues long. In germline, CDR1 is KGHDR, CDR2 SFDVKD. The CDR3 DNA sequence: TGTGCCACCAGTGATGTCTCAGGCCCAGATACGCAGTATTTT. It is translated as CATSDVSGPDTQYF.

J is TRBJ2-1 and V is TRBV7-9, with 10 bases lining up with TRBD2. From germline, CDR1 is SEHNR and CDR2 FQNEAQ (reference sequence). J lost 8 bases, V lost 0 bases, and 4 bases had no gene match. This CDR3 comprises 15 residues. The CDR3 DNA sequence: TGTGCCAGCAGCTTAGCGGTAGCGGGGGGTTATGAGCAGTTCTTC. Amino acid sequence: CASSLAVAGGYEQFF.

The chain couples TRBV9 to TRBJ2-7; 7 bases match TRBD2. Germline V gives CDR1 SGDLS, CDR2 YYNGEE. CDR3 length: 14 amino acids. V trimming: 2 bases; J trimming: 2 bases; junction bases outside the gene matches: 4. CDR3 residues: CASSVGGPTYEQYF. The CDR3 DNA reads TGTGCCAGCAGCGTGGGAGGGCCTACCTACGAGCAGTACTTC.

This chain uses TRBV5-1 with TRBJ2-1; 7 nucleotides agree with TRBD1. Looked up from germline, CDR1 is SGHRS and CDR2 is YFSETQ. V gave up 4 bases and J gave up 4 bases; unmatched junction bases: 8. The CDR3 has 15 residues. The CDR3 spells CASSDPGQMYNEQFF. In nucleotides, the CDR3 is TGCGCCAGCAGCGATCCGGGACAGATGTACAATGAGCAGTTCTTC. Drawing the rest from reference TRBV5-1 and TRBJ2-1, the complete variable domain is KAGVTQTPRYLIKTRGQQVTLSCSPISGHRSVSWYQQTPGQGLQFLFEYFSETQRNKGNFPGRFSGRQFSNSRSEMNVSTLELGDSALYLCASSDPGQMYNEQFFGPGTRLTVL.

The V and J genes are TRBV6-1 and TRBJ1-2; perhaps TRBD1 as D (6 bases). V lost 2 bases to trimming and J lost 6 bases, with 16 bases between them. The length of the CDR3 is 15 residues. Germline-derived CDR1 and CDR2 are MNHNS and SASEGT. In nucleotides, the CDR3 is TGTGCCAGCAGTGAAAGGAGTAGGGACAATAATGGCTACACCTTC. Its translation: CASSERSRDNNGYTF.

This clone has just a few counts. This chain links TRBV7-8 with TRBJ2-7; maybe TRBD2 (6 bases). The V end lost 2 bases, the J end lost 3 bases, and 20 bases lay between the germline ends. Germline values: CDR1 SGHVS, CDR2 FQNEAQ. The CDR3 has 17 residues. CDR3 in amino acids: CASSLPKGRTVNYEQYF. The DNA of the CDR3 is TGTGCCAGCAGCTTACCAAAGGGGAGGACCGTAAACTACGAGCAGTACTTC.

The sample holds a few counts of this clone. This CDR3 is CASSSSISYNSPLHF. CDR3 sequence (DNA): TGTGCCAGCAGCTCCTCTATCTCCTATAATTCACCCCTCCACTTT. The chain has TRBV5-6 and TRBJ1-6; D not certain. CDR1 and CDR2 (germline): SGHDT, YYEEEE. The CDR3 sequence is 15 residues long. V dropped 3 bases and J dropped 0 bases, with 7 bases sitting between them.

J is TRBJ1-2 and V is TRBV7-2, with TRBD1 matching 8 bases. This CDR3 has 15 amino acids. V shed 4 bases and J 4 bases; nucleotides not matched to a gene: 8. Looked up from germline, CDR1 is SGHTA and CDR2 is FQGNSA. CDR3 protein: CASSSGGQAPYGYTF. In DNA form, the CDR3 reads TGTGCCAGCAGCTCAGGGGGACAGGCACCCTATGGCTACACCTTC. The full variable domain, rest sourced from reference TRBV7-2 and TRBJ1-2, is GAGVSQSPSNKVTEKGKDVELRCDPISGHTALYWYRQSLGQGLEFLIYFQGNSAPDKSGLPSDRFSAERTGGSVSTLTIQRTQQEDSAVYLCASSSGGQAPYGYTFGSGTRLTVV.